These 25 T cell receptor beta chains were sequenced from one sample in a study of cytomegalovirus exposure and HLA in healthy donors. TCRdb's copy holds only in-frame clones and misses some; the assay was immunoSEQ multiplex PCR. The data hold tens of thousands of clones, with approximately 97% observed a single time. The sequencing sample was made of PBMCs. All receptors derive from a woman under 30 in good health and CMV-seropositive.

This CDR3 reads CASKKEGQNTEAFF. In DNA form, the CDR3 reads TGCGCCAGCAAGAAAGAGGGACAGAACACTGAAGCTTTCTTT. The chain uses TRBV5-1 and TRBJ1-1; TRBD1 might be the D (6 bases). Deletions cut 6 bases from V and 1 base from J, with 13 bases between. This CDR3 is 14 amino acids long. CDR1 is SGHRS, CDR2 YFSETQ, per germline.

The gene calls are TRBV19 and TRBJ2-1; TRBD2 matches 13 bases. Germline V lookup: CDR1 LNHDA, CDR2 SQIVND (reference sequence). V lost 4 bases and J lost 5; bases outside the gene matches: 2. The CDR3 extends over 15 amino acids. CDR3 amino acids: CASSSGLAGDNEQFF. DNA for the CDR3: TGTGCCAGTAGTAGCGGACTAGCGGGAGACAATGAGCAGTTCTTC.

The rearrangement links TRBV5-5 to TRBJ1-5; D is ambiguous. Looked up from germline, CDR1 is SGHKS and CDR2 is YYEKEE (reference sequence). The CDR3 spans 14 residues. The V and J ends lost 0 bases and 6 bases respectively, with 10 bases between them. This CDR3 is CASSLAGIGQPQHF. For the CDR3, the DNA is TGTGCCAGCAGCTTGGCGGGAATAGGTCAGCCCCAGCATTTT.

The chain is built from TRBV7-3 and TRBJ2-2, with 13 bases aligning to TRBD2. This CDR3 has 17 residues. V shed 8 bases, J shed 6 bases, and the junction held 12 bases outside the gene matches. Germline V gene lookup returns CDR1 SGHTA and CDR2 FQGTGA. This CDR3 reads CASSPGWTSGSPGELFF. The CDR3 DNA reads as TGTGCCAGCTCACCAGGTTGGACTAGCGGGAGCCCCGGGGAGCTGTTTTTT.

This clone was observed a single time. This chain uses TRBV9 with TRBJ2-1; no firm D call. Trimming removed 0 bases at V and 5 bases at J, with 6 bases between. CDR1 SGDLS and CDR2 YYNGEE come from the germline V gene. The CDR3 runs 13 residues. The CDR3 DNA reads as TGTGCCAGCAGCGTAGAACTTCACAATGAGCAGTTCTTC. It yields the protein CASSVELHNEQFF.

The rearrangement uses TRBV19 and TRBJ1-4, with unresolved D. This CDR3 is 14 amino acids long. V lost 3 bases and J 4 bases, leaving 9 bases between the germline ends. Germline values: CDR1 LNHDA, CDR2 SQIVND (reference sequence). The CDR3 sequence is CASSIGVYNEKLFF. Written as DNA, the CDR3 is TGTGCCAGTAGTATCGGGGTTTATAATGAAAAACTGTTTTTT. Full variable domain (rest looked up from reference TRBV19 and TRBJ1-4): DGGITQSPKYLFRKEGQNVTLSCEQNLNHDAMYWYRQDPGQGLRLIYYSQIVNDFQKGDIAEGYSVSREKKESFPLTVTSAQKNPTAFYLCASSIGVYNEKLFFGSGTQLSVL.

This sequence joins TRBV6-1 and TRBJ1-1; D gene ambiguous. There are 12 residues in the CDR3. The V end was cut by 2 bases, the J end by 8 bases, with 9 bases between. The germline gives CDR1 MNHNS, CDR2 SASEGT. The CDR3 spells CASSEYPGEAFF. CDR3 DNA sequence: TGTGCCAGCAGTGAATACCCCGGGGAAGCTTTCTTT.

The sample holds a few counts of this clone. This sequence joins TRBV29-1 and TRBJ2-1; TRBD1 agrees at 9 bases. This CDR3 contains 14 residues. From germline, CDR1 is SQVTM and CDR2 ANQGSEA. V lost 7 bases to trimming and J lost 2 bases; unmatched junction nucleotides: 6. CDR3 in DNA: TGCAGCGCCACGGGACAGGGTGCCTACAATGAGCAGTTCTTC. It is translated as CSATGQGAYNEQFF.

This sequence joins TRBV2 and TRBJ2-7; tentatively, D is TRBD1 (7 bases). This CDR3 is 13 amino acids long. Germline loops: CDR1 SNHLY, CDR2 FYNNEI. Trimming shortened V by 9 bases and J by 7 bases, and 19 bases separated the two germline ends. The CDR3 region has the DNA TGTGCCAGGGCGGGACAGCCTGGAAAAGAGCAGTACTTC. The encoded protein is CARAGQPGKEQYF.

The V and J genes are TRBV18 and TRBJ2-7, with 13 bases lining up with TRBD2. Losses at the gene ends were 3 bases for V and 2 bases for J; bases not matched to a gene: 4. The CDR3 covers 16 residues. Germline-derived CDR1 and CDR2 are KGHSH and LQKENI. The chain's CDR3 is CASSPPGLAGAYEQYF. CDR3 coding DNA: TGTGCCAGCTCACCTCCAGGACTAGCGGGGGCCTACGAGCAGTACTTC.

This rearrangement joins TRBV6-4 to TRBJ2-2; 10 bases agree with TRBD2. CDR3 size: 15 residues. Germline V gene lookup returns CDR1 MRHNA and CDR2 SNTAGT. J lost 4 bases, V lost 4 bases, and 3 bases had no gene match. CDR3 sequence: CASSASGGGTGELFF. In DNA form, the CDR3 reads TGTGCCAGCAGTGCTAGCGGGGGAGGCACCGGGGAGCTGTTTTTT.

Here the CDR3 DNA reads TGTGCCAGCAGGGAGGGGCTCGCCATATATTTT. Its translation: CASREGLAIYF. V usage is TRBV2 and J usage is TRBJ1-3; weak D call: TRBD1 (5 bases). Germline-derived CDR1 and CDR2 are SNHLY and FYNNEI. Trimming took off 6 bases at V and 11 bases at J, with 11 bases between the two ends. The CDR3 is 11 residues long.

This sequence joins TRBV28 and TRBJ2-5; a weak D match, TRBD2 (6 bases). Germline V lookup: CDR1 MDHEN, CDR2 SYDVKM. Between the trimmed V and J ends, which lost 7 bases and 5 bases, there was a span of 14 bases. The CDR3 has 13 amino acids. The CDR3 sequence: CASTEAGRETQYF. As DNA, the CDR3 is TGTGCCAGCACTGAGGCGGGGAGGGAGACCCAGTACTTC. The entire variable domain, with the rest obtained from reference TRBV28 and TRBJ2-5, is as follows: DVKVTQSSRYLVKRTGEKVFLECVQDMDHENMFWYRQDPGLGLRLIYFSYDVKMKEKGDIPEGYSVSREKKERFSLILESASTNQTSMYLCASTEAGRETQYFGPGTRLLVL.

The chain combines TRBV9 with TRBJ1-3; 9 nucleotides match TRBD1. CDR1 and CDR2 from the germline V gene are SGDLS and YYNGEE. V gave up 4 bases and J gave up 4 bases; unmatched junction bases: 12. This CDR3 has 17 residues. CDR3 in amino acids: CASSILPGQGAGNTIYF. CDR3 coding DNA: TGTGCCAGCAGCATCTTGCCGGGACAGGGAGCGGGAAACACCATATATTTT.

The CDR3 DNA sequence: TGTGCCAGTAGTCCCACTAGCGGGAGTGGCCACGAGCAGTACTTC. Its protein is CASSPTSGSGHEQYF. The rearrangement uses TRBV19 and TRBJ2-7, with 11 bases lining up with TRBD2. V lost 5 bases, J lost 5 bases, and 8 bases stayed unmatched. CDR3 size: 15 residues. Germline values: CDR1 LNHDA, CDR2 SQIVND (reference sequence).

The V call is TRBV5-1, the J call TRBJ1-2; possibly TRBD1 for D (5 bases). The CDR3 spans 13 residues. Germline V gene data show CDR1 as SGHRS and CDR2 as YFSETQ. Trimming pared 4 bases from V and 5 bases from J, leaving 12 bases between. CDR3 sequence (DNA): TGCGCCAGCAGCGGGCTGCAGGGTTATGGCTACACCTTC. Translation gives CASSGLQGYGYTF.

This clone was recorded only once. CDR3 protein: CASSFQIAVTHSYEQYF. The CDR3 bases are TGTGCCAGTAGTTTTCAGATAGCGGTTACTCACTCCTACGAGCAGTACTTC. The J gene is TRBJ2-7, the V gene TRBV19; D possibly corresponds to TRBD2 (6 bases). CDR1 and CDR2 (germline): LNHDA, SQIVND (reference sequence). Trimming removed 5 bases from V and 0 bases from J, with 20 bases in between. The CDR3 spans 17 residues.

The gene calls are TRBV7-3 and TRBJ1-2; no reliable D call. Germline CDR1 SGHTA, CDR2 FQGTGA. This CDR3 is 11 amino acids long. V dropped 4 bases and J dropped 8 bases, with 8 bases sitting between them. CDR3 in amino acids: CASSSLLGYTF. For the CDR3, the DNA is TGTGCCAGCAGCTCCTTACTAGGCTACACCTTC.

The chain uses TRBV6-1 and TRBJ2-1, with 13 bases matching TRBD2. CDR1 MNHNS and CDR2 SASEGT come from the germline V gene. This CDR3 region has 15 residues. The J segment lost 5 bases and the V segment lost 7 bases, leaving 5 bases of the junction unmatched. CDR3 region: CASKELAGGNNEQFF. CDR3 coding DNA: TGTGCCAGCAAGGAACTAGCGGGAGGGAACAATGAGCAGTTCTTC.

The V call is TRBV10-2, the J call TRBJ1-1; TRBD1 matches 10 bases. With V trimmed by 2 bases and J by 0 bases, 3 bases remained unmatched. This CDR3 is 16 amino acids long. Germline V lookup: CDR1 WSHSY, CDR2 SAAADI. CDR3: CASSEKDRGLNTEAFF. The CDR3 DNA reads as TGCGCCAGCAGTGAGAAGGACAGGGGGTTGAACACTGAAGCTTTCTTT.

The V gene is TRBV30, the J gene TRBJ2-5; tentative D call: TRBD2 (7 bases). The germline V gene has CDR1 GTSNPN and CDR2 SVGIG (reference sequence). This CDR3 contains 13 residues. The V end was cut by 3 bases, the J end by 5 bases, with 13 bases between. The CDR3: CAWRARGGETQYF. CDR3 DNA sequence: TGTGCCTGGAGAGCCAGGGGAGGGGAGACCCAGTACTTC.

V is TRBV5-6 and J is TRBJ1-1, with D unresolved. The germline gives CDR1 SGHDT, CDR2 YYEEEE. This CDR3 region has 12 residues. V was shortened by 6 bases and J by 2 bases, with 8 bases between the two germline ends. The chain's CDR3 is CASTLFNTEAFF. CDR3 sequence (DNA): TGTGCCAGCACCCTCTTTAACACTGAAGCTTTCTTT.

The chain employs TRBV9 and TRBJ1-1, with D maybe TRBD1 (5 bases). The CDR3 is 14 amino acids. The V gene's germline CDR1 is SGDLS and CDR2 YYNGEE. V dropped 0 bases and J dropped 3 bases, with 9 bases sitting between them. The CDR3, as DNA: TGTGCCAGCAGCGTAGGGGGAGGGGACACTGAAGCTTTCTTT. It yields the protein CASSVGGGDTEAFF.

This chain joins TRBV10-3 and TRBJ2-3, with D unresolved. Germline V CDR1 and CDR2: ENHRY, SYGVKD. The CDR3 has 13 residues. Trimming took off 3 bases at V and 2 bases at J, with 6 bases between the two ends. CDR3 region: CAISDVDTDTQYF. Here the CDR3 DNA reads TGTGCCATCAGTGATGTAGACACAGATACGCAGTATTTT.

The genes are TRBV30 and TRBJ1-2, with 12 bases fitting TRBD1. The CDR3 spans 16 residues. With 4 bases clipped from V and 3 bases from J, the junction kept 9 bases outside the gene matches. CDR1 and CDR2 from the germline V gene are GTSNPN and SVGIG (reference sequence). As DNA, the CDR3 is TGTGCCTGGAATACTCCGGGACAGGGGGCGGACTATGGCTACACCTTC. Translation: CAWNTPGQGADYGYTF. Together with reference TRBV30 and TRBJ1-2, the CDR3 gives the full variable domain: SQTIHQWPATLVQPVGSPLSLECTVEGTSNPNLYWYRQAAGRGLQLLFYSVGIGQISSEVPQNLSASRPQDRQFILSSKKLLLSDSGFYLCAWNTPGQGADYGYTFGSGTRLTVV.